This TCR beta chain was identified in a study of blood T cell repertoires in COVID-19. As handled by the study authors: The authors estimated nucleated cell counts from reference gene primer amplification. Using immunoSEQ multiplex PCR, the repertoire was profiled, and TCRdb retains in-frame clones only, with some absent. The D gene and trimming were derived from the DNA, and the V and J assignments and clone size from that table. The sample has about 320,000 clones, roughly 85% seen once; the top ten hold around 1.9%. The CDR3 extends over 17 amino acids. Germline loops: CDR1 SGHRS, CDR2 YFSETQ. V shed 2 bases and J 3 bases; nucleotides not matched to a gene: 13.

The chain couples TRBV5-1 to TRBJ1-1; 7 bases fit TRBD1. The sample was PBMCs or T cells enriched from blood (not recorded which). The receptor was isolated from a woman aged 30 to 39 who had been exposed to COVID-19. The CDR3 nucleotides read TGCGCCAGCAGCTTCGGAGGAGGGGGCGCAGGCCACACTGAAGCTTTCTTT. It is translated as CASSFGGGGAGHTEAFF. Combining the CDR3 with reference TRBV5-1 and TRBJ1-1 gives the whole variable domain KAGVTQTPRYLIKTRGQQVTLSCSPISGHRSVSWYQQTPGQGLQFLFEYFSETQRNKGNFPGRFSGRQFSNSRSEMNVSTLELGDSALYLCASSFGGGGAGHTEAFFGQGTRLTVV.